These T cell receptor beta chains were read from a single sample in a study of T-cell reconstitution after alpha-beta-depleted transplantation in children. TCRdb called the PCR reads again in MiXCR, with one record for every CDR3 protein. The sample lists about 200,000 distinct CDR3 sequences, 5% to 7.5% occurring once. The sequencing here drew on PBMCs, taken before TCRalphabeta/CD19-depleted stem cell transplant. The origin of the receptors is a girl under two years old with combined immunodeficiency, due to receive a stem cell transplant. The CDR3 runs from the conserved cysteine through the conserved F or W. The D gene is left open where the match is weak. The size field is filled for only some rows; it gives once, few, many or a size class.

D	size	V	J	DNA	CDR3
-	many	TRBV3-1	TRBJ2-7	TGTGCCAGCAGCCAAGTTTCTCGGGACCTCAAGGGAGAGCAGTACTTC	CASSQVSRDLKGEQYF
-	many	TRBV20-1	TRBJ2-1	TGCAGTGCTAGAGTCCCGGGAAGCTATGAGCAGTTCTTC	CSARVPGSYEQFF
TRBD1	many	TRBV4-3	TRBJ2-5	TGCGCCAGCAGCCATACCGGGACAGGGGACCAAGAGACCCAGTACTTC	CASSHTGTGDQETQYF
-	-	TRBV7-6	TRBJ2-1	TGTGCCAGCAGCCACGGTGGTGGGGATGAGCAGTTCTTC	CASSHGGGDEQFF
TRBD2	many	TRBV20-1	TRBJ2-1	TGCAGTGCTAGGGGTAGCGGGAGGATAAATGGGTTCTTC	CSARGSGRINGFF
-	few	TRBV14	TRBJ1-1	TGTGCCAGCAGCCCGGGAAGTATTGAAGCTTTCTTT	CASSPGSIEAFF
TRBD2	many	TRBV7-9	TRBJ2-7	TGTGCCAGCACCCCGGGACTAGCGGGAGTCCGCTCCTACGAGCAGTACTTC	CASTPGLAGVRSYEQYF
-	-	TRBV25-1	TRBJ2-6	TGTGCCAGCAGTGAAAGGAACGGGGCCAACGTCCTGACTTTC	CASSERNGANVLTF
-	many	TRBV20-1	TRBJ2-7	TGCAGTGCCCACCAGGATTGGGACGAGCAGTACTTC	CSAHQDWDEQYF
-	many	TRBV27	TRBJ2-7	TGTGCCAGCAGGGGGTTAGGGTCTCCTATCTACGAGCAGTACTTC	CASRGLGSPIYEQYF
-	few	TRBV9	TRBJ2-7	TGTGCCAGCAGCCTTAGAGGGGGAAGCTTCTACGAGCAGTACTTC	CASSLRGGSFYEQYF
-	many	TRBV28	TRBJ2-7	TGTGCCAGCAGTCGCCCCCCAGGCGAGCAGTACTTC	CASSRPPGEQYF
-	many	TRBV11-1	TRBJ2-1	TGTGCCAGCAGCTATAACTGGGTGGGGGAGTTCATCCATCAGTTCTTC	CASSYNWVGEFIHQFF
-	many	TRBV4-1	TRBJ2-3	TGCGCCAGCAGCCAAGTTGGTATAGCGGTACCGCAGTATTTT	CASSQVGIAVPQYF
TRBD1	many	TRBV14	TRBJ2-1	TGTGCCAGCAGCCCGCTTGGGACAGGGGGCTACAATGAGCAGTTCTTC	CASSPLGTGGYNEQFF
TRBD1	many	TRBV7-8	TRBJ1-2	TGTGCCAGCAGCTCAGAACCGACAGGGAGATATGGCTACACCTTC	CASSSEPTGRYGYTF
-	few	TRBV7-3	TRBJ2-1	TGTGCCAGCAGCTTAATAGCCGGGACACAATACAATGAGCAGTTCTTC	CASSLIAGTQYNEQFF
TRBD2	many	TRBV28	TRBJ2-6	TGTGCCAGCAGTTTACCTTACGGGAGGGAGAGCTCTGGGGCCAACGTCCTGACTTTC	CASSLPYGRESSGANVLTF
TRBD1	few	TRBV18	TRBJ2-5	TGTGCCAGCTCACCAGGGGACAGGGGTGGCAAAGAGACCCAGTACTTC	CASSPGDRGGKETQYF
-	many	TRBV12-3/TRBV12-4	TRBJ2-1	TGTGCCAGCAGTTCCCCGGGGGCCGGATACAATGAGCAGTTCTTC	CASSSPGAGYNEQFF
-	-	TRBV7-9	TRBJ2-1	TGTGCCAGCAGTATAGGGGGGGGACTGCAGTTCTTC	CASSIGGGLQFF
-	many	TRBV11-1	TRBJ2-2	TGTGCCAGCAGTTTCAGGCGGAACACCGGGGAGCTGTTTTTT	CASSFRRNTGELFF
TRBD2	many	TRBV20-1	TRBJ2-7	TGCAGTAGGACTAGCGGTGAGCAGTACTTC	CSRTSGEQYF
-	many	TRBV6-1	TRBJ2-2	TGTGCCAGCAGAAATGGAGGGGTCAGCGCACTCACCGGGGAGCTGTTTTTT	CASRNGGVSALTGELFF
-	few	TRBV7-9	TRBJ2-2	TGTGCCAGCAGCTCACATCCTGGGGGGGAGCTGTTTTTT	CASSSHPGGELFF
TRBD1	many	TRBV28	TRBJ2-7	TGTGCCAGTAGCGTTCCGGGACAGGGGGCCTACGAGCAGTACTTC	CASSVPGQGAYEQYF